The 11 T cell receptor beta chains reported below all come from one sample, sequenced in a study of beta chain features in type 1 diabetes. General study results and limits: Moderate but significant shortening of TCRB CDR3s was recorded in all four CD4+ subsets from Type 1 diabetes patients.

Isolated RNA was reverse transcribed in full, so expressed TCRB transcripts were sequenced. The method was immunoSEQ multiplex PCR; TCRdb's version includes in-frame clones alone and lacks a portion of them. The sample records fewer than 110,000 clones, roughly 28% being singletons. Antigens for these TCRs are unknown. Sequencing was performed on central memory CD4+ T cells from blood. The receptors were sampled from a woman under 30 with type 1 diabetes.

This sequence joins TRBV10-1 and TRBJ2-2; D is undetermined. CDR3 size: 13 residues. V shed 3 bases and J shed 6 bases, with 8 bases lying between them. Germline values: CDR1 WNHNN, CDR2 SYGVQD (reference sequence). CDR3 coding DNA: TGCGCCAGCAGTGAAAGTGGGCCCGGGGAGCTGTTTTTT. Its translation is CASSESGPGELFF.

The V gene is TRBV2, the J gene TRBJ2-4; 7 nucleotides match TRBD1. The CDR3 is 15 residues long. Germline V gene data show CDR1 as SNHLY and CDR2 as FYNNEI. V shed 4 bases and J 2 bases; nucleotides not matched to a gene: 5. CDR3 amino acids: CASSGNRGSKNIQYF. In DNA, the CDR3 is TGTGCCAGCAGTGGTAACAGGGGTTCCAAAAACATTCAGTACTTC.

CDR3 coding DNA: TGTGCCAGCTTCCTTTTTGGCAGCGAGAACACTGAAGCTTTCTTT. This translates into CASFLFGSENTEAFF. This chain links TRBV19 with TRBJ1-1; D is unclear. Germline CDR1 LNHDA, CDR2 SQIVND (reference sequence). Trimming removed 9 bases at V and 1 base at J, with 18 bases between. This CDR3 has 15 amino acids.

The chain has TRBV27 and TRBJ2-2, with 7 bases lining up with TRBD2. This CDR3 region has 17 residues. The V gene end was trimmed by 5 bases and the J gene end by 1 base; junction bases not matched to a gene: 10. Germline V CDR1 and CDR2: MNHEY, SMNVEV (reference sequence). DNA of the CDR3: TGTGCCAGCAGTCCCCGGCTTACTAGCGTGAACACCGGGGAGCTGTTTTTT. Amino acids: CASSPRLTSVNTGELFF.

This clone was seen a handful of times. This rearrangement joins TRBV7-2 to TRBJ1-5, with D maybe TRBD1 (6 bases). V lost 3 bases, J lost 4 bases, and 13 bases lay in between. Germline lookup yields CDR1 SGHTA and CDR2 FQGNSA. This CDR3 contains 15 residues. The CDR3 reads CASSLTGPPNQPQHF. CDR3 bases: TGTGCCAGCAGCTTGACAGGACCCCCTAATCAGCCCCAGCATTTT.

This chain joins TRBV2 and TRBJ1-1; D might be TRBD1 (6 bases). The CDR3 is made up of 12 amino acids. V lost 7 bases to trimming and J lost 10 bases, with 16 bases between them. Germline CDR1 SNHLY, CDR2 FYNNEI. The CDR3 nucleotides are TGTGCCAGCACCCTGGACAGCCTTCGAGCTTTCTTT. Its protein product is CASTLDSLRAFF.

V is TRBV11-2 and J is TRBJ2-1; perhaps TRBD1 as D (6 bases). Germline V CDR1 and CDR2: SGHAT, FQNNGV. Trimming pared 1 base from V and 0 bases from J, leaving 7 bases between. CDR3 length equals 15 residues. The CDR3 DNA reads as TGTGCCAGCAGCTTAGGCAGGGGCTCCTACAATGAGCAGTTCTTC. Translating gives CASSLGRGSYNEQFF. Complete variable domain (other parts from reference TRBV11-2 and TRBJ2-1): EAGVAQSPRYKIIEKRQSVAFWCNPISGHATLYWYQQILGQGPKLLIQFQNNGVVDDSQLPKDRFSAERLKGVDSTLKIQPAKLEDSAVYLCASSLGRGSYNEQFFGPGTRLTVL.

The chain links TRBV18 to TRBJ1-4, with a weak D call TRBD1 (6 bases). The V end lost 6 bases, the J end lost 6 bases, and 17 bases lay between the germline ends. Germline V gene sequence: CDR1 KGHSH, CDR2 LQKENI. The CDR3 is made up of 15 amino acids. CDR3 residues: CASSRAGARDEKLFF. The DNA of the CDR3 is TGTGCCAGCTCCAGGGCAGGGGCGAGGGATGAAAAACTGTTTTTT.

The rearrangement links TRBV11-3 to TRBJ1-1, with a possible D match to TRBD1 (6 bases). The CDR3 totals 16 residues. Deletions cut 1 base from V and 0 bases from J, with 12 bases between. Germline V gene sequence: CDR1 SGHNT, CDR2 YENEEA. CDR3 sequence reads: CASSLAGVSMNTEAFF. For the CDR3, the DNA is TGTGCCAGCAGCTTAGCAGGGGTCAGTATGAACACTGAAGCTTTCTTT.

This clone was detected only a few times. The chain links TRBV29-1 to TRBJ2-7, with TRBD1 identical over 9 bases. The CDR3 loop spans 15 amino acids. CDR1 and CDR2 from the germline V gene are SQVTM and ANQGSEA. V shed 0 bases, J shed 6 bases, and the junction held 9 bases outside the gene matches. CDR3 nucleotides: TGCAGCGTTGAAGATCCCCCGGGACAGGGTGTCGAGCAGTACGTC. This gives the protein CSVEDPPGQGVEQYV.

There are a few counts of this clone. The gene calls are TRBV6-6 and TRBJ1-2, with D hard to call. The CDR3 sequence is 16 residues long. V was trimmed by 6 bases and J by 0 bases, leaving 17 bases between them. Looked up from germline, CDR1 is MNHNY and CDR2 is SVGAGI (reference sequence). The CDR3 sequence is CASRPADTSPNYGYTF. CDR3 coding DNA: TGTGCCAGCAGACCTGCGGATACCTCTCCTAACTATGGCTACACCTTC.